These 32 T cell receptor beta chains were all obtained from the same sample, sequenced in a study of T cell responses to AZD1222 COVID-19 vaccine. Data came from immunoSEQ multiplex PCR; TCRdb stores just in-frame clones and leaves some out. The table lists approximately 150,000 clones, around 89% of them singletons. The sequenced sample was peripheral blood, obtained 28 days after the second dose of the MenACWY control vaccine. The receptors shown here come from an adult who received the MenACWY meningococcal vaccine as a control.

CDR3 sequence reads: CASSTMNTEAFF. CDR3 sequence (DNA): TGTGCCAGCAGTACCATGAACACTGAAGCTTTCTTT. The V gene is TRBV25-1, the J gene TRBJ1-1; D gene ambiguous. Germline V lookup: CDR1 MGHDK, CDR2 SYGVNS. Deletions cut 5 bases from V and 0 bases from J, with 4 bases between. This CDR3 region has 12 residues.

This clone was observed once. The V and J genes are TRBV7-2 and TRBJ2-1; no reliable D call. The length of the CDR3 is 16 residues. The V gene lost 5 bases and the J gene lost 6 bases, with 20 bases spanning the gap. Germline CDR1 SGHTA, CDR2 FQGNSA. Written as DNA, the CDR3 is TGTGCCAGCAGCCCCCCAGGAGCGCCTGTCATCAATGAGCAGTTCTTC. This gives the protein CASSPPGAPVINEQFF.

The chain links TRBV27 to TRBJ1-1; tentative D call: TRBD1 (5 bases). There are 12 residues in the CDR3. Per germline, CDR1 MNHEY and CDR2 SMNVEV (reference sequence). The V end lost 5 bases, the J end lost 8 bases, and 12 bases lay between the germline ends. The CDR3 here is CASSGWGGEAFF. The CDR3 nucleotides are TGTGCCAGCAGTGGATGGGGGGGGGAAGCTTTCTTT.

The genes are TRBV5-5 and TRBJ2-1, with TRBD2 identical over 9 bases. The CDR3 totals 14 residues. With V trimmed by 0 bases and J by 5 bases, 0 bases remained unmatched. Germline lookup yields CDR1 SGHKS and CDR2 YYEKEE (reference sequence). CDR3 bases: TGTGCCAGCAGCTTGGGACTAGCGGACAATGAGCAGTTCTTC. Its translation: CASSLGLADNEQFF.

J is TRBJ2-7 and V is TRBV4-1; 10 bases are a match to TRBD2. With 1 base clipped from V and 3 bases from J, the junction kept 6 bases outside the gene matches. Germline V gene data show CDR1 as MGHRA and CDR2 as YSYEKL. This CDR3 region has 16 residues. The CDR3 coding sequence is TGCGCCAGCAGCCAAGGGACACTAGCGGGGAACTACGAGCAGTACTTC. Encoded protein: CASSQGTLAGNYEQYF.

J is TRBJ2-7 and V is TRBV30; D is possibly TRBD1 or TRBD2 (7 bases each). This CDR3 is 14 amino acids long. Deletions cut 5 bases from V and 3 bases from J, with 17 bases between. Germline CDR1 is GTSNPN and CDR2 is SVGIG (reference sequence). The CDR3 loop reads CAWGRQGGYYEQYF. The CDR3 DNA follows: TGTGCCTGGGGTAGACAGGGAGGGTACTACGAGCAGTACTTC.

The rearrangement links TRBV5-4 to TRBJ2-7; D unresolved. This CDR3 has 13 amino acids. V lost 4 bases and J 1 base, leaving 9 bases between the germline ends. CDR1 SGHNT and CDR2 YYREEE come from the germline V gene (reference sequence). Here the CDR3 DNA reads TGTGCCAGCAGCCCCGCAAGGTCCTACGAGCAGTACTTC. It yields the protein CASSPARSYEQYF. The entire variable domain, with the rest obtained from reference TRBV5-4 and TRBJ2-7, is as follows: ETGVTQSPTHLIKTRGQQVTLRCSSQSGHNTVSWYQQALGQGPQFIFQYYREEENGRGNFPPRFSGLQFPNYSSELNVNALELDDSALYLCASSPARSYEQYFGPGTRLTVT.

This sequence joins TRBV10-3 and TRBJ2-7, with 11 nucleotides matching TRBD1. The germline V gene has CDR1 ENHRY and CDR2 SYGVKD. The CDR3 has 14 residues. The V segment lost 6 bases and the J segment 4 bases; nucleotides outside the gene matches: 5. This CDR3 is CAIRAGTGGYEQYF. Here the CDR3 DNA reads TGTGCCATCAGGGCCGGGACAGGGGGTTACGAGCAGTACTTC.

This chain uses TRBV7-9 with TRBJ2-1, with D tentatively TRBD2 (6 bases). The V end was cut by 5 bases, the J end by 10 bases, with 9 bases between. The CDR3 runs 11 residues. Germline assignment: CDR1 SEHNR and CDR2 FQNEAQ (reference sequence). Here the CDR3 reads CASSRGLEQFF. DNA for the CDR3: TGTGCCAGCAGCCGAGGACTAGAGCAGTTCTTC.

The genes are TRBV10-1 and TRBJ2-1; 15 nucleotides line up with TRBD2. V trimming: 5 bases; J trimming: 0 bases; junction bases outside the gene matches: 8. This CDR3 has 19 amino acids. Looked up from germline, CDR1 is WNHNN and CDR2 is SYGVQD (reference sequence). CDR3 bases: TGCGCCAGCAGTAACAGGGGACTAGCGGGAGGAAGCTCCTACAATGAGCAGTTCTTC. This codes for CASSNRGLAGGSSYNEQFF.

V usage is TRBV7-9 and J usage is TRBJ2-3, with unresolved D. The germline V gene encodes CDR1 SEHNR and CDR2 FQNEAQ (reference sequence). Trimming cost V 1 base and J 6 bases, with 11 bases left between them. CDR3 length: 14 residues. The CDR3 reads CASSLVTLLDTQYF. CDR3 coding DNA: TGTGCCAGCAGCTTAGTAACTCTTCTTGATACGCAGTATTTT.

In DNA, the CDR3 is TGTGCCAGCAGGGGGGCAGGAATTCAAAGAGTTTTGGGCTACGAGCAGTACTTC. Its translation: CASRGAGIQRVLGYEQYF. This sequence joins TRBV28 and TRBJ2-7; D is perhaps TRBD1 (6 bases). This CDR3 region has 18 residues. V was pared by 6 bases and J by 3 bases, with 27 bases between. CDR1 and CDR2 from the germline V gene are MDHEN and SYDVKM.

This clone turned up a few times. The chain recombines TRBV28 with TRBJ1-1; possible D gene TRBD1, 5 bases. With 11 bases removed from V and 8 bases from J, the gap between germline ends came to 15 bases. The CDR3 has 11 amino acids. CDR1 and CDR2 (germline): MDHEN, SYDVKM. DNA of the CDR3: TGTGCCGTCTTTGCCCGGGACGAAGCTTTCTTT. This gives the protein CAVFARDEAFF.

The gene calls are TRBV27 and TRBJ2-3, with D perhaps given as TRBD1 or TRBD2 (5 bases each). The CDR3 runs 16 residues. The germline V and J ends were trimmed by 9 bases and 1 base, with 20 bases remaining between them. The germline CDR1 and CDR2 sequences are MNHEY and SMNVEV (reference sequence). Here the CDR3 DNA reads TGTGCCAGTTCAGCCGGGACCTCGACCGGCACAGATACGCAGTATTTT. The encoded protein is CASSAGTSTGTDTQYF.

V usage is TRBV28 and J usage is TRBJ1-2; the D gene is possibly TRBD1 (5 bases). The length of the CDR3 is 15 residues. Germline CDR1 reads MDHEN; CDR2 reads SYDVKM. Trimming shortened V by 3 bases and J by 4 bases, and 15 bases separated the two germline ends. In DNA, the CDR3 is TGTGCCAGCAGTTTCCCTGGCACAGGAGGCTATGGCTACACCTTC. This gives the protein CASSFPGTGGYGYTF.

The gene calls are TRBV10-1 and TRBJ2-1; D perhaps matches TRBD1 (5 bases). In germline, CDR1 is WNHNN, CDR2 SYGVQD (reference sequence). Trimming removed 7 bases at V and 10 bases at J, with 5 bases between. The CDR3 totals 9 residues. For the CDR3, the DNA is TGCGCCAGCACAGGGGAGCAGTTCTTC. This gives the protein CASTGEQFF.

In its sample, this clone was seen once. The DNA for the CDR3 is TGCGCCAGCAGCTTGGCCGGGCAGACCTACGAGCAGTACTTC. Amino acid sequence: CASSLAGQTYEQYF. V and J are TRBV5-1 and TRBJ2-7; D gene uncertain. Germline lookup yields CDR1 SGHRS and CDR2 YFSETQ. Trimming left V 0 bases short and J 2 bases short, with 9 bases between. The CDR3 is made up of 14 amino acids.

The V and J genes are TRBV19 and TRBJ1-1; D remains unclear. CDR3 length: 14 amino acids. Germline V gene data show CDR1 as LNHDA and CDR2 as SQIVND (reference sequence). Trimming took 0 bases from V and 2 from J, leaving 7 bases between them. In DNA form, the CDR3 reads TGTGCCAGTAGTATAGAGACTGCTAACACTGAAGCTTTCTTT. It is translated as CASSIETANTEAFF.

This chain joins TRBV30 and TRBJ1-6; no clear D gene. V lost 3 bases to trimming and J lost 14 bases, with 14 bases between them. The CDR3 loop spans 12 amino acids. Germline V gene data show CDR1 as GTSNPN and CDR2 as SVGIG (reference sequence). Here the CDR3 DNA reads TGTGCCTGGAGGGGCTGGGGATTCACCCTCCACTTT. Translation: CAWRGWGFTLHF.

The chain joins TRBV10-3 to TRBJ1-5; D call uncertain. Trimming took 4 bases from V and 4 from J, leaving 5 bases between them. Germline values: CDR1 ENHRY, CDR2 SYGVKD. The CDR3 has 12 residues. The CDR3 coding sequence is TGTGCCATCAGTGTCGGGAATCAGCCCCAGCATTTT. Translated: CAISVGNQPQHF.

This chain links TRBV10-2 with TRBJ2-5; 9 bases are shared with TRBD1. CDR1 is WSHSY and CDR2 is SAAADI in the germline V gene. The V gene end was trimmed by 7 bases and the J gene end by 4 bases; junction bases not matched to a gene: 10. The CDR3 is 15 residues long. The chain's CDR3 is CASTTGDRALETQYF. CDR3 in DNA: TGCGCCAGCACAACGGGGGACAGGGCCTTAGAGACCCAGTACTTC.

The V call is TRBV3-1 (or the pseudogene TRBV3-2), the J call TRBJ2-7; D gene unclear. V was clipped by 1 base and J by 2 bases, with 6 bases between them. Looked up from germline, CDR1 is LGHDT and CDR2 is YNNKEL (reference sequence). This CDR3 is 13 amino acids long. The CDR3 nucleotides read TGTGCCAGCAGCCAAGGTTTGCCCTACGAGCAGTACTTC. It is translated as CASSQGLPYEQYF.

This chain joins TRBV3-1 (or the pseudogene TRBV3-2) and TRBJ1-3; 7 positions agree with TRBD1. Germline CDR1 is LGHDT and CDR2 is YNNKEL (reference sequence). With V trimmed by 5 bases and J by 7 bases, 8 bases remained unmatched. The CDR3 contains 14 residues. This chain's CDR3 is CASSYRQGGNTIYF. In DNA form, the CDR3 reads TGTGCCAGCAGCTACAGACAGGGTGGTAACACCATATATTTT.

The sample holds one count of this clone. This chain uses TRBV14 with TRBJ2-7; 7 bases fit TRBD1. The CDR3 covers 14 residues. From germline, CDR1 is SGHDN and CDR2 FVKESK. V lost 4 bases to trimming and J lost 6 bases; unmatched junction nucleotides: 9. Here the CDR3 reads CASSPFSSGGEQYF. DNA of the CDR3: TGTGCCAGCAGCCCTTTTAGTTCAGGGGGCGAGCAGTACTTC. Looking up the rest from reference TRBV14 and TRBJ2-7 gives the full variable domain: EAGVTQFPSHSVIEKGQTVTLRCDPISGHDNLYWYRRVMGKEIKFLLHFVKESKQDESGMPNNRFLAERTGGTYSTLKVQPAELEDSGVYFCASSPFSSGGEQYFGPGTRLTVT.

This clone came up once. The V call is TRBV15, the J call TRBJ1-4; D ambiguous. This CDR3 is built from 15 residues. The ends were cut back, 0 bases at V and 0 bases at J, with 5 bases in the middle. Germline CDR1 and CDR2: LNHNV and YYDKDF (reference sequence). In DNA form, the CDR3 reads TGTGCCACCAGCAGAGATCGGGCAACTAATGAAAAACTGTTTTTT. Its translation is CATSRDRATNEKLFF.

The chain uses TRBV5-6 and TRBJ2-3; D gene uncertain. The CDR3 totals 12 residues. Germline CDR1 reads SGHDT; CDR2 reads YYEEEE. Between the trimmed V and J ends, which lost 4 bases and 1 base, there was a span of 4 bases. The chain's CDR3 is CASSAGTDTQYF. The CDR3 DNA sequence: TGTGCCAGCAGCGCGGGCACAGATACGCAGTATTTT.

This chain links TRBV4-1 with TRBJ1-4; 8 bases line up with TRBD1. From germline, CDR1 is MGHRA and CDR2 YSYEKL. J lost 2 bases, V lost 4 bases, and 6 bases had no gene match. The CDR3 sequence is 16 residues long. In DNA, the CDR3 is TGCGCCAGCAGCCGCGGGACAGGTTGGACTAATGAAAAACTGTTTTTT. It codes for CASSRGTGWTNEKLFF.

V is TRBV24-1 and J is TRBJ1-2, with a tentative D call TRBD1 (6 bases). V was trimmed by 2 bases and J by 7 bases, leaving 10 bases between them. The germline gives CDR1 KGHDR, CDR2 SFDVKD. CDR3 size: 13 residues. CDR3 loop: CATSDWGQPGYTF. The CDR3 DNA reads as TGTGCCACCAGTGATTGGGGGCAACCTGGCTACACCTTC.

The chain has TRBV7-2 and TRBJ2-7; the D gene is possibly TRBD1 (6 bases). Germline-derived CDR1 and CDR2 are SGHTA and FQGNSA. V was cut by 5 bases and J by 1 base, with 15 bases left in between. This CDR3 has 15 residues. CDR3 region: CASSHTGFPSYEQYF. CDR3 DNA: TGTGCCAGCAGCCATACAGGGTTTCCGTCCTACGAGCAGTACTTC.

V gene TRBV7-2 combines with J gene TRBJ2-5; possibly TRBD1 or TRBD2 for D (5 bases each). Germline CDR1 and CDR2: SGHTA and FQGNSA. The V end was cut by 3 bases, the J end by 5 bases, with 16 bases between. There are 15 residues in the CDR3. CDR3 sequence (DNA): TGTGCCAGCAGCTTCGGGACCGAGTACGGGGAGACCCAGTACTTC. Its protein is CASSFGTEYGETQYF.

J is TRBJ1-2 and V is TRBV18, with D uncertain. Looked up from germline, CDR1 is KGHSH and CDR2 is LQKENI. The length of the CDR3 is 14 residues. V lost 0 bases, J lost 6 bases, and 11 bases lay in between. The CDR3 DNA is TGTGCCAGCTCACCACCGACACGGATAAATGGCTACACCTTC. Its translation: CASSPPTRINGYTF.

The chain uses TRBV7-6 and TRBJ1-3; no clear D gene. Germline CDR1 SGHVS, CDR2 FNYEAQ. The CDR3 is made up of 15 amino acids. V was trimmed by 1 base and J by 4 bases, leaving 11 bases between them. The CDR3 DNA reads TGTGCCAGCAGCTTAGATTCCAGGTCGGGAAACACCATATATTTT. Protein: CASSLDSRSGNTIYF.